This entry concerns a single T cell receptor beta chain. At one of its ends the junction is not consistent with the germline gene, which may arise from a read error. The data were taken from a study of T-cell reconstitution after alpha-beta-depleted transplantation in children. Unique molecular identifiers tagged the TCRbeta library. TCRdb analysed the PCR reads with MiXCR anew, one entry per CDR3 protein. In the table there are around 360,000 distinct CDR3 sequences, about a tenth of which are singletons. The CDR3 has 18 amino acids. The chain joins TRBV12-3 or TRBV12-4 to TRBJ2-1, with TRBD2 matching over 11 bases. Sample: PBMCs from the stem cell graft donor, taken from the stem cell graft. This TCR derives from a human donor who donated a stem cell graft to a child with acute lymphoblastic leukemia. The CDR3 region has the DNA TGTGCCATCAGTTTAATGTCGACGGGGACTAGCGGATACAATGAGCAGTTCTTC. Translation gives CAISLMSTGTSGYNEQFF.